This T cell receptor (beta chain) stems from a study of T cells in localized non-small cell lung cancer. Study findings and constraints: Greater T cell density in blood accompanied longer overall survival. Peak T cell clonality was found in uninvolved adjacent lung, exceeding tumor. Researchers found a median around 50 of the top 100 tumor clones in adjacent lung. Because sequencing included only one region (of the tumor), heterogeneity remains possible.

Assay used: immunoSEQ multiplex PCR; TCRdb lists only in-frame clones, some missing. The data contain roughly 35,000 clones, roughly 93% of them singletons. Points on this clone: Its target is unknown.

The germline gives CDR1 LGHNT, CDR2 FRNRAP. V was cut by 4 bases and J by 7 bases, with 8 bases left in between. The CDR3 length is 12 residues. The sample here was peripheral blood, taken before any cancer treatment. The chain recombines TRBV12-5 with TRBJ2-1, with D hard to call. The receptor's source is a female donor over 55 with stage I lung adenocarcinoma. The CDR3 region has the DNA TGTGCTAGTGGTTCTGGTGGTAATGAGCAGTTCTTC. Its protein is CASGSGGNEQFF.